These 24 T cell receptor beta chains were sequenced from one sample in a study of blood T cells in healthy people across ages (dated by TCRdb to the mid-2010s). The library was generated by 5' RACE. The run used an Illumina HiSeq 2500. A second PCR of about 6 to 11 cycles was performed with a sample-barcoded 5' primer and a J-beta primer mix. Through fastp at Q25 and MiXCR, TCRdb rebuilt clones from the public reads, retaining in-frame beta chains. CDR3 protein sequences are deduplicated, and each keeps its most common genes and DNA. The sample table contains around 1,500,000 distinct CDR3 sequences; only one count was recorded for approximately 40% of them. Approximately 7.9% of the sample is held by the ten biggest clonotypes. Material: blood. These receptors were obtained from a woman aged 18-29 years in good health.

V usage is TRBV6-6 and J usage is TRBJ2-7; no clear D. The CDR3 loop spans 13 amino acids. Germline V gives CDR1 MNHNY, CDR2 SVGAGI (reference sequence). With 3 bases removed from V and 5 bases from J, the gap between germline ends came to 11 bases. The chain's CDR3 is CASSYDGHHEQYF. The CDR3 coding sequence is TGTGCCAGCAGTTATGACGGGCACCACGAGCAGTACTTC.

This clonotype has more than one count but fewer than ten. The rearrangement joins TRBV10-3 to TRBJ2-1; 10 positions agree with TRBD2. The germline gives CDR1 ENHRY, CDR2 SYGVKD. There are 14 residues in the CDR3. J lost 6 bases, V lost 3 bases, and 2 bases had no gene match. The CDR3 region has the DNA TGTGCCATCAGTGAAACTAGCGGGGTCAATGAGCAGTTCTTC. Translating it yields CAISETSGVNEQFF.

V and J are TRBV28 and TRBJ2-5; 7 bases map to TRBD2. This CDR3 contains 17 residues. The V and J ends lost 5 bases and 1 base, in that order; junction bases with no gene match: 13. CDR1 MDHEN and CDR2 SYDVKM come from the germline V gene. The CDR3, as DNA: TGTGCCAGCAGTCCCCTTGGGGAGGGCGCTTTCCAAGAGACCCAGTACTTC. Its translation: CASSPLGEGAFQETQYF.

This clonotype was seen once. The J gene is TRBJ2-7, the V gene TRBV5-1; D is perhaps TRBD1 (5 bases). Germline V CDR1 and CDR2: SGHRS, YFSETQ. V was clipped by 1 base and J by 6 bases, with 14 bases between them. This CDR3 region has 14 residues. CDR3 bases: TGCGCCAGCAGCTTGTGGCAGGGCGCCGCCGAGCAGTACTTC. As protein: CASSLWQGAAEQYF.

This clonotype was seen a handful of times. This chain uses TRBV7-8 with TRBJ2-1, with 13 bases that match TRBD2. The trim removed 6 bases at V and 7 bases at J, leaving 9 bases unmatched. The CDR3 is made up of 16 amino acids. Looked up from germline, CDR1 is SGHVS and CDR2 is FQNEAQ. The CDR3 nucleotides are TGTGCCAGCAGGGACGGGACTAGCGGGGTTCCTAATGAGCAGTTCTTC. Encoded protein: CASRDGTSGVPNEQFF.

V gene TRBV10-3 combines with J gene TRBJ2-3; weak D call: TRBD1 (5 bases). With 4 bases removed from V and 1 base from J, the gap between germline ends came to 15 bases. CDR3 length equals 16 residues. Germline V CDR1 and CDR2: ENHRY, SYGVKD. The CDR3 nucleotides read TGTGCCATCAGTGGTTCCGGTACAGGAGGCACAGATACGCAGTATTTT. Translated, it gives CAISGSGTGGTDTQYF.

This clonotype occurred many times. The chain couples TRBV3-1 to TRBJ1-2; no firm D call. This CDR3 contains 14 residues. Trimming stripped 0 bases from V and 8 bases from J, with 13 bases between. CDR1 is LGHDT, CDR2 YNNKEL, per germline (reference sequence). CDR3 DNA: TGTGCCAGCAGCCAAGACGGAGGGTTTGGCGGCTACACCTTC. Translation: CASSQDGGFGGYTF.

This clonotype was counted only a few times. The chain couples TRBV7-8 to TRBJ2-5, with D possibly being TRBD1 (5 bases). The CDR3 sequence is 16 residues long. The germline V gene has CDR1 SGHVS and CDR2 FQNEAQ. The V end was cut by 1 base, the J end by 1 base, with 13 bases between. This CDR3 reads CASSLVQGALQETQYF. CDR3 nucleotide sequence: TGTGCCAGCAGCTTAGTCCAGGGCGCCCTCCAAGAGACCCAGTACTTC.

The rearrangement links TRBV20-1 to TRBJ2-5; 10 positions agree with TRBD2. Germline values: CDR1 DFQATT, CDR2 SNEGSKA (reference sequence). The CDR3 runs to 14 residues. The trim removed 6 bases at V and 2 bases at J, leaving 6 bases unmatched. CDR3 DNA: TGCAGTGCAAGCGGGGGGGAACCACAAGAGACCCAGTACTTC. Translation gives CSASGGEPQETQYF.

The chain is built from TRBV5-1 and TRBJ1-2; 9 bases match TRBD1. The V segment lost 5 bases and the J segment 7 bases; nucleotides outside the gene matches: 3. This CDR3 region has 12 residues. Germline lookup yields CDR1 SGHRS and CDR2 YFSETQ. DNA of the CDR3: TGCGCCAGCAGAGGGACAGGGCCTGGCTACACCTTC. Its translation: CASRGTGPGYTF.

This rearrangement joins TRBV28 to TRBJ2-5; the match to TRBD2 covers 7 bases. The J call is doubtful: the DNA matches TRBJ2-7 better. Germline-derived CDR1 and CDR2 are MDHEN and SYDVKM. The CDR3 loop spans 13 amino acids. In DNA form, the CDR3 reads TGTGCCAGCATGGGGGTAGGGAGGGGCGAGCAGTACTTC. Its protein product is CASMGVGRGEQYF.

This clonotype has more than one count but fewer than ten. V and J are TRBV6-5 and TRBJ2-6; D call uncertain. The V gene lost 2 bases and the J gene lost 4 bases, with 9 bases spanning the gap. CDR3 length equals 15 residues. Germline CDR1 reads MNHEY; CDR2 reads SVGAGI. The CDR3 loop reads CASSYGGLGANVLTF. The DNA of the CDR3 is TGTGCCAGCAGTTACGGCGGTCTGGGGGCCAACGTCCTGACTTTC.

V is TRBV20-1 and J is TRBJ2-1, with a possible D match to TRBD1 (7 bases). CDR1 is DFQATT, CDR2 SNEGSKA, per germline (reference sequence). The length of the CDR3 is 13 residues. V dropped 5 bases and J dropped 6 bases, with 14 bases sitting between them. CDR3 residues: CSARRGTVNEQFF. CDR3 sequence (DNA): TGCAGTGCTCGGAGGGGGACAGTCAATGAGCAGTTCTTC.

The J gene is TRBJ2-1, the V gene TRBV5-1, with 7 nucleotides matching TRBD1. The ends lost 0 bases at V and 8 bases at J; junction bases unmatched: 11. In germline, CDR1 is SGHRS, CDR2 YFSETQ. The length of the CDR3 is 16 residues. The CDR3 protein is CASSLATGVRADEQFF. CDR3 bases: TGCGCCAGCAGCTTGGCCACAGGGGTAAGGGCCGATGAGCAGTTCTTC.

This clonotype has ten or more counts. This chain uses TRBV20-1 with TRBJ2-5; 11 positions agree with TRBD1. The CDR3 is made up of 15 amino acids. The V gene end was trimmed by 0 bases and the J gene end by 4 bases; junction bases not matched to a gene: 4. Germline lookup yields CDR1 DFQATT and CDR2 SNEGSKA (reference sequence). The CDR3 protein is CSARDRTGGRETQYF. The CDR3 DNA follows: TGCAGTGCTAGAGATAGGACAGGGGGCAGAGAGACCCAGTACTTC.

With regard to this clonotype: A much larger clone lies a single base off, so this may be a read error. The chain is built from TRBV4-1 and TRBJ2-7; tentative D call: TRBD2 (6 bases). CDR1 and CDR2 (germline): MGHRA, YSYEKL. This CDR3 region has 13 residues. The chain's CDR3 is CASSHGEDYGQYF. The CDR3 nucleotides read TGCGCCAGCAGCCATGGGGAGGATTACGGGCAGTACTTC.

V usage is TRBV12-3 or TRBV12-4 and J usage is TRBJ2-7; D unclear. The CDR3 sequence is 12 residues long. V dropped 6 bases and J dropped 3 bases, with 9 bases sitting between them. The CDR3, as DNA: TGTGCCAGCAGGCAAGAGTTCTACGAGCAGTACTTC. This translates into CASRQEFYEQYF.

V is TRBV9 and J is TRBJ1-1; D is possibly TRBD1 (5 bases). Trimming shortened V by 0 bases and J by 4 bases, and 10 bases separated the two germline ends. The length of the CDR3 is 14 residues. CDR1 is SGDLS, CDR2 YYNGEE, per germline. DNA for the CDR3: TGTGCCAGCAGCGTAGAAAGGGGAGGCACTGAAGCTTTCTTT. Its translation is CASSVERGGTEAFF.

V and J are TRBV5-4 and TRBJ1-2; D ambiguous. Germline V lookup: CDR1 SGHNT, CDR2 YYREEE (reference sequence). V was clipped by 4 bases and J by 4 bases, with 14 bases between them. This CDR3 contains 14 residues. CDR3 sequence reads: CASSPPRGSYGYTF. DNA for the CDR3: TGTGCCAGCAGCCCCCCACGCGGATCCTATGGCTACACCTTC.

The sample holds a few counts of this clonotype. The chain uses TRBV20-1 and TRBJ2-2; perhaps TRBD2 as D (6 bases). The V end was cut by 3 bases, the J end by 1 base, with 6 bases between. The length of the CDR3 is 13 residues. Germline V CDR1 and CDR2: DFQATT, SNEGSKA (reference sequence). Here the CDR3 DNA reads TGCAGTGCTAGCGGGAGGAACACCGGGGAGCTGTTTTTT. It translates to CSASGRNTGELFF.

The rearrangement links TRBV4-1 to TRBJ2-7; 8 bases align to TRBD1. Trimming at V came to 3 bases and at J to 2 bases, leaving 9 bases not matched to a gene. Germline V gene lookup returns CDR1 MGHRA and CDR2 YSYEKL. This CDR3 region has 16 residues. In DNA form, the CDR3 reads TGCGCCAGCAGCCATGTGGACAGGGTGATCACCTACGAGCAGTACTTC. Translated, it gives CASSHVDRVITYEQYF.

The chain recombines TRBV3-1 with TRBJ1-6, with a weak D call TRBD1 (5 bases). The CDR3 has 15 amino acids. The germline gives CDR1 LGHDT, CDR2 YNNKEL (reference sequence). The V end was cut by 5 bases, the J end by 9 bases, with 17 bases between. The CDR3 nucleotides are TGTGCCAGCAGCTCCCAGGACCCGGGGACTTCACCCCTCCACTTT. Its translation: CASSSQDPGTSPLHF.

On this clonotype itself: This could be a read error, since a much larger clone is one nucleotide away. The J gene is TRBJ2-3, the V gene TRBV29-1; D is perhaps TRBD2 (5 bases). From germline, CDR1 is SQVTM and CDR2 ANQGSEA. The CDR3 is made up of 15 amino acids. Trimming removed 7 bases from V and 0 bases from J, with 17 bases in between. The CDR3 loop is CSGTNGGSSTDTQYF. CDR3 in DNA: TGCAGCGGCACCAATGGCGGGTCTAGCACAGATACGCAGTATTTT.

This clonotype was observed once. V and J are TRBV12-3 or TRBV12-4 and TRBJ2-7, with 12 bases aligning to TRBD1. There are 15 residues in the CDR3. The V gene end was trimmed by 2 bases and the J gene end by 7 bases; junction bases not matched to a gene: 6. In DNA, the CDR3 is TGTGCCAGCAGTTTACGGGACAGGGGGCTTAGAGAGCAGTACTTC. Encoded protein: CASSLRDRGLREQYF.